This T cell receptor beta chain was sequenced in a study of CD8+ T cells in alopecia areata. The sequencing template was cDNA reverse transcribed from extracted RNA. TCRdb's table, derived via immunoSEQ multiplex PCR, lists solely in-frame clones and lacks some. This sample has about 200,000 clones, with under 80% found just once. Germline CDR1 reads SNHLY; CDR2 reads FYNNEI. With V trimmed by 9 bases and J by 2 bases, 5 bases remained unmatched. The CDR3 loop spans 13 amino acids. Treatment: oral pan-JAK inhibitor, 5-10 mg twice daily. In this sample, this clone turned up a few times. The V and J genes are TRBV2 and TRBJ2-7; 9 nucleotides match TRBD1. The receptor comes from a human donor with alopecia areata. The material was CD4+ T cells sorted from blood, obtained between weeks 49 and 50, from a patient treated with tofacitinib. CDR3 nucleotides: TGTGCCAGTATGGGACAGGGAACCTACGAGCAGTACTTC. Translated: CASMGQGTYEQYF.